A single sample gave rise to the 11 T cell receptor beta chains below, sequenced in a study of T cells after yellow fever vaccination. TCRdb re-called the 5' RACE reads through MiXCR, storing one row per CDR3 protein. Of 150,000 to 200,000 distinct CDR3 sequences in the sample, around 9.3% were seen once. The sequenced sample was CD8+ T cells sorted from PBMCs, obtained 45 days after the yellow fever booster vaccination. These receptors originate from a man in his late teens or twenties who received the YFV17D yellow fever vaccine.

This clonotype was counted a few times. This chain uses TRBV7-9 with TRBJ1-6; tentative D call: TRBD1 (5 bases). Germline V CDR1 and CDR2: SEHNR, FQNEAQ (reference sequence). This CDR3 is 15 amino acids long. V gave up 4 bases and J gave up 10 bases, with 17 bases separating them. The CDR3 protein is CASSYTRGVRSPLHF. CDR3 sequence (DNA): TGTGCCAGCAGCTACACCCGGGGGGTTAGGTCACCCCTCCACTTT.

The rearrangement links TRBV19 to TRBJ1-5, with 8 nucleotides matching TRBD1. The CDR3 has 16 amino acids. Germline V CDR1 and CDR2: LNHDA, SQIVND (reference sequence). J was trimmed by 5 bases and V by 5 bases; bases with no gene match: 11. This CDR3 is CASSLQDRVKDQPQHF. CDR3 coding DNA: TGTGCCAGTAGTCTCCAGGACAGGGTAAAAGATCAGCCCCAGCATTTT. Using reference TRBV19 and TRBJ1-5 for the parts outside the CDR3, the full variable domain is DGGITQSPKYLFRKEGQNVTLSCEQNLNHDAMYWYRQDPGQGLRLIYYSQIVNDFQKGDIAEGYSVSREKKESFPLTVTSAQKNPTAFYLCASSLQDRVKDQPQHFGDGTRLSIL.

The rearrangement uses TRBV18 and TRBJ1-1, with TRBD1 as a possible D gene (5 bases). This CDR3 contains 20 residues. CDR1 is KGHSH, CDR2 LQKENI, per germline. V lost 1 base and J 2 bases, leaving 26 bases between the germline ends. The CDR3 coding sequence is TGTGCCAGCTCACCACTTTTCCCCGGGACGGGGGATTTAGGAAACACTGAAGCTTTCTTT. It is translated as CASSPLFPGTGDLGNTEAFF.

This clonotype showed up just a few times. This chain connects TRBV6-2 or TRBV6-3 to TRBJ1-1; tentative D call: TRBD1 (5 bases). The germline gives CDR1 MNHEY, CDR2 SVGEGT. Trimming stripped 2 bases from V and 10 bases from J, with 11 bases between. The length of the CDR3 is 12 residues. CDR3 in DNA: TGTGCCAGCAGTTACCCGGACAACGGAGCTTTCTTT. It specifies CASSYPDNGAFF.

This clonotype turned up a few times. V and J are TRBV19 and TRBJ2-3; D is possibly TRBD2 (5 bases). Trimming pared 3 bases from V and 2 bases from J, leaving 12 bases between. CDR3 size: 15 residues. In germline, CDR1 is LNHDA, CDR2 SQIVND (reference sequence). DNA of the CDR3: TGTGCCAGTAGTATGGTGGCGGGCTACACAGATACGCAGTATTTT. It encodes CASSMVAGYTDTQYF.

This clonotype was detected only a few times. The chain uses TRBV18 and TRBJ2-2; the D gene is possibly TRBD1 (5 bases). Germline V gene sequence: CDR1 KGHSH, CDR2 LQKENI. The CDR3 totals 16 residues. The V end was cut by 2 bases, the J end by 8 bases, with 18 bases between. CDR3 sequence (DNA): TGTGCCAGCTCACCAATCCCTGTGCAGGGCGGAGGGGAGCTGTTTTTT. It yields the protein CASSPIPVQGGGELFF.

This clonotype was recorded at least ten times. The rearrangement joins TRBV5-1 to TRBJ1-1; 12 nucleotides align to TRBD1. CDR3 size: 17 residues. With V trimmed by 3 bases and J by 6 bases, 12 bases remained unmatched. Germline CDR1 and CDR2: SGHRS and YFSETQ. The CDR3: CASSWPGQGAFGSEAFF. The CDR3 DNA sequence: TGCGCCAGCAGCTGGCCGGGACAGGGGGCTTTCGGCTCTGAAGCTTTCTTT.

This clonotype appeared many times. The chain carries TRBV7-8 and TRBJ1-4; D not resolved. This CDR3 has 16 residues. V was trimmed by 1 base and J by 5 bases, leaving 14 bases between them. Germline V gene data show CDR1 as SGHVS and CDR2 as FQNEAQ. The CDR3 protein is CASSLDRRRLNEKLFF. The DNA of the CDR3 is TGTGCCAGCAGCTTAGATAGACGGAGACTGAATGAAAAACTGTTTTTT.

The chain joins TRBV7-9 to TRBJ2-1; 8 nucleotides line up with TRBD2. The V segment lost 4 bases and the J segment 3 bases; nucleotides outside the gene matches: 8. CDR1 and CDR2 (germline): SEHNR, FQNEAQ (reference sequence). The CDR3 extends over 16 amino acids. In nucleotides, the CDR3 is TGTGCCAGCAGCTCCGCGGGGGGCCTAATCTACAATGAGCAGTTCTTC. It is translated as CASSSAGGLIYNEQFF.

This clonotype was recorded many times. This sequence joins TRBV4-1 and TRBJ1-1; D not resolved. Looked up from germline, CDR1 is MGHRA and CDR2 is YSYEKL. The CDR3 is 13 amino acids. Deletions cut 0 bases from V and 10 bases from J, with 12 bases between. CDR3 DNA sequence: TGCGCCAGCAGCCAAGAAACTTCACCTGGAGCTTTCTTT. Translated, it gives CASSQETSPGAFF.

This clonotype has ten or more counts. The V call is TRBV7-9, the J call TRBJ2-1; TRBD1 matches at 8 bases. CDR1 is SEHNR and CDR2 is FQNEAQ in the germline V gene (reference sequence). Unmatched junction bases numbered 9, after V lost 5 bases and J lost 0 bases. This CDR3 comprises 17 residues. For the CDR3, the DNA is TGTGCCAGCAGCAGCCCAACCGGGACAGGCTCCTACAATGAGCAGTTCTTC. This codes for CASSSPTGTGSYNEQFF.